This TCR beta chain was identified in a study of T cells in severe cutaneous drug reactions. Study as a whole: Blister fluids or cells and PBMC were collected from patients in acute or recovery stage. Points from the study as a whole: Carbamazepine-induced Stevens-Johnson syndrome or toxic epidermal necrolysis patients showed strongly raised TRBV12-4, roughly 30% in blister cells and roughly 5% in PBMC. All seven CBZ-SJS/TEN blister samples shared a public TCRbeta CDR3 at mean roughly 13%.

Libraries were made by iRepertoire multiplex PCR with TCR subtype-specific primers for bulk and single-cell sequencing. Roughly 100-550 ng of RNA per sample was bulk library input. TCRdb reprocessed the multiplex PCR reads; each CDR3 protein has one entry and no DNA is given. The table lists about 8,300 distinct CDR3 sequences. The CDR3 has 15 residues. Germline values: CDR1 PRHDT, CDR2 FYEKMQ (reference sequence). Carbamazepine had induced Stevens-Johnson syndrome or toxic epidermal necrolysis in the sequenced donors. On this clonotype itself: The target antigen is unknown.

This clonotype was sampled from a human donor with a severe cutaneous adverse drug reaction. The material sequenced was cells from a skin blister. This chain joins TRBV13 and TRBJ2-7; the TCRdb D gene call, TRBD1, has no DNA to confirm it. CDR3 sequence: CASSGRGQGIYEQYF.